The 20 T cell receptor beta chains below all came from one sample that was sequenced in a study of blood T cells in healthy people across ages. The authors ran a second PCR of about 6 to 12 cycles using a sample-barcoded 5' primer and a J-beta primer mix. One entry per CDR3 protein results from TCRdb running MiXCR on the 5' RACE reads. The profile shows around 690,000 distinct CDR3 sequences, about 54% of them singletons. Sequenced material: blood. The receptors come from a man aged 55 to 69 in good health.

J is TRBJ2-7 and V is TRBV10-3, with 8 nucleotides matching TRBD1. The V gene's germline CDR1 is ENHRY and CDR2 SYGVKD. The CDR3 has 16 residues. With 3 bases clipped from V and 0 bases from J, the junction kept 7 bases outside the gene matches. In DNA, the CDR3 is TGTGCCATCAGTGAACCAGGACAGGGTAACTCCTACGAGCAGTACTTC. Translated: CAISEPGQGNSYEQYF.

This chain connects TRBV4-1 to TRBJ1-4; the D gene is possibly TRBD1 (6 bases). CDR1 MGHRA and CDR2 YSYEKL come from the germline V gene. This CDR3 contains 16 residues. Trimming cost V 3 bases and J 7 bases, with 18 bases left between them. CDR3: CASSQWPTGSGEKLFF. CDR3 coding DNA: TGCGCCAGCAGCCAGTGGCCAACAGGGTCTGGTGAAAAACTGTTTTTT.

This clonotype occurred a few times. This sequence joins TRBV3-1 and TRBJ1-1; D perhaps matches TRBD1 (5 bases). The CDR3 is 14 residues long. Germline V gene data show CDR1 as LGHDT and CDR2 as YNNKEL (reference sequence). V lost 3 bases and J lost 1, with 9 bases in between. Written as DNA, the CDR3 is TGTGCCAGCAGCCATGACGGGGGGAACACTGAAGCTTTCTTT. Its protein is CASSHDGGNTEAFF.

The rearrangement uses TRBV11-2 and TRBJ2-4; D possibly uses TRBD1 or TRBD2 (6 bases each). The J call is in doubt because the DNA end fits TRBJ2-7 better. The CDR3 consists of 15 residues. Germline values: CDR1 SGHAT, CDR2 FQNNGV. Here the CDR3 reads CASSFPRGQSAEQYF. CDR3 bases: TGTGCCAGCAGTTTCCCCCGGGGGCAATCTGCCGAGCAGTACTTC.

The V call is TRBV12-3 or TRBV12-4, the J call TRBJ1-2, with 9 bases fitting TRBD1. The CDR3 is made up of 16 amino acids. Trimming took 6 bases from V and 4 from J; bases not matched to a gene: 12. This CDR3 reads CASSRSGTGTSYGYTF. In DNA form, the CDR3 reads TGTGCCAGCAGCCGTTCCGGGACAGGGACTTCCTATGGCTACACCTTC.

This rearrangement joins TRBV7-2 to TRBJ2-5; 8 bases match TRBD2. Trimming took 5 bases from V and 5 from J; bases not matched to a gene: 10. The CDR3 has 15 residues. CDR1 is SGHTA and CDR2 is FQGNSA in the germline V gene. DNA for the CDR3: TGTGCCAGCAGCCCATCGGGGGGGCCCTTCGAGACCCAGTACTTC. This translates into CASSPSGGPFETQYF.

A note on this clonotype: A much more abundant neighbour one base away suggests this may be a read error. The chain joins TRBV6-1 to TRBJ2-6, with D possibly called TRBD1 or TRBD2 (5 bases each). The CDR3 is 14 residues long. Germline V gene sequence: CDR1 MNHNS, CDR2 SASEGT. V was cut by 4 bases and J by 8 bases, with 12 bases left in between. DNA for the CDR3: TGTGCCAGCAGTGGAGGGGAAGGGACCAACGTCCTGACTTTC. Translating it yields CASSGGEGTNVLTF.

V and J are TRBV29-1 and TRBJ2-1; D not resolved. The germline CDR1 and CDR2 sequences are SQVTM and ANQGSEA. The CDR3 is 13 residues long. Trimming cost V 4 bases and J 1 base, with 8 bases left between them. CDR3 nucleotide sequence: TGCAGCGTTGTGCTATTTTCCTACAATGAGCAGTTCTTC. Protein sequence: CSVVLFSYNEQFF.

The V and J genes are TRBV5-8 and TRBJ1-2; TRBD1 might be the D (5 bases). This CDR3 has 14 amino acids. Germline lookup yields CDR1 SGHTS and CDR2 YDEGEE. V was trimmed by 1 base and J by 4 bases, leaving 11 bases between them. CDR3 sequence reads: CASSLRWGRYGYTF. DNA for the CDR3: TGTGCCAGCAGCTTGAGGTGGGGACGCTATGGCTACACCTTC. Full variable domain (rest looked up from reference TRBV5-8 and TRBJ1-2): EAGVTQSPTHLIKTRGQQATLRCSPISGHTSVYWYQQALGLGLQFLLWYDEGEERNRGNFPPRFSGRQFPNYSSELNVNALELEDSALYLCASSLRWGRYGYTFGSGTRLTVV.

There are a few counts of this clonotype. V gene TRBV20-1 combines with J gene TRBJ2-4, with 9 bases that match TRBD2. The germline V gene has CDR1 DFQATT and CDR2 SNEGSKA (reference sequence). The CDR3 is made up of 16 amino acids. Unmatched junction bases numbered 7, after V lost 0 bases and J lost 4 bases. The CDR3 reads CSARDRVSGGKNIQYF. The CDR3 DNA reads TGCAGTGCTAGAGATCGGGTTAGCGGGGGTAAAAACATTCAGTACTTC.

The chain is built from TRBV6-1 and TRBJ2-1; D perhaps matches TRBD2 (7 bases). The V and J ends lost 3 bases and 4 bases respectively, with 16 bases between them. CDR3 length equals 16 residues. Germline assignment: CDR1 MNHNS and CDR2 SASEGT. The chain's CDR3 is CASSDGEGGGYNEQFF. The CDR3 DNA follows: TGTGCCAGCAGTGACGGCGAAGGGGGGGGATACAATGAGCAGTTCTTC.

The chain joins TRBV3-1 to TRBJ2-7; possible D gene TRBD2, 6 bases. This CDR3 contains 14 residues. V lost 4 bases and J 3 bases, leaving 13 bases between the germline ends. Germline CDR1 LGHDT, CDR2 YNNKEL (reference sequence). CDR3 amino acids: CASSPGWGDYEQYF. The CDR3 DNA follows: TGTGCCAGCAGCCCTGGATGGGGGGACTACGAGCAGTACTTC.

This chain joins TRBV20-1 and TRBJ1-6; D is unclear. The CDR3 totals 12 residues. The V gene lost 3 bases and the J gene lost 14 bases, with 14 bases spanning the gap. Germline V gene data show CDR1 as DFQATT and CDR2 as SNEGSKA (reference sequence). The CDR3 is CSASSTEKALHF. The CDR3 nucleotides are TGCAGTGCTAGCTCTACAGAAAAAGCCCTCCACTTT.

V usage is TRBV27 and J usage is TRBJ2-7; the D is unclear. Germline V gives CDR1 MNHEY, CDR2 SMNVEV (reference sequence). Trimming left V 3 bases short and J 3 bases short, with 15 bases between. The CDR3 spans 15 residues. This chain's CDR3 is CASSFIAERDYEQYF. The CDR3 region has the DNA TGTGCCAGCAGTTTTATTGCCGAGCGAGACTACGAGCAGTACTTC.

A few counts support this clonotype. The genes are TRBV27 and TRBJ2-7; D gene unclear. Trimming shortened V by 5 bases and J by 2 bases, and 10 bases separated the two germline ends. This CDR3 has 13 residues. CDR1 and CDR2 (germline): MNHEY, SMNVEV (reference sequence). The CDR3 sequence: CASSSGLAYEQYF. CDR3 coding DNA: TGTGCCAGCAGTAGTGGCCTCGCCTACGAGCAGTACTTC.

This chain connects TRBV20-1 to TRBJ1-1; possibly TRBD1 for D (6 bases). Per the germline V gene, CDR1 is DFQATT and CDR2 is SNEGSKA (reference sequence). The CDR3 spans 14 residues. Trimming shortened V by 1 base and J by 1 base, and 10 bases separated the two germline ends. The CDR3 sequence is CSARGGPGNTEAFF. Written as DNA, the CDR3 is TGCAGTGCTAGAGGGGGGCCGGGGAACACTGAAGCTTTCTTT.

As to this clonotype: The germline gene is not matched at one end of the junction; a read error may be the cause. V is TRBV7-2 and J is TRBJ2-3; no definite D call. The germline gives CDR1 SGHTA, CDR2 FQGNSA. The CDR3 contains 14 residues. The chain's CDR3 is CASSLAPFTNTQYF. The CDR3 nucleotides read TGTGCCAGCAGCTTAGCGCCATTCACAAATACGCAGTATTTT. Full variable domain (outside the CDR3, taken from reference TRBV7-2 and TRBJ2-3): GAGVSQSPSNKVTEKGKDVELRCDPISGHTALYWYRQSLGQGLEFLIYFQGNSAPDKSGLPSDRFSAERTGGSVSTLTIQRTQQEDSAVYLCASSLAPFTNTQYFGPGTRLTVL.

For this clonotype: Since a much larger clone is just one base distant, this may be a read error. The chain is built from TRBV9 and TRBJ2-1; D is perhaps TRBD1 (5 bases). Germline V lookup: CDR1 SGDLS, CDR2 YYNGEE. This CDR3 is built from 13 residues. The CDR3 sequence: CTSSVEFQGSQFF. CDR3 in DNA: TGTACCAGCAGCGTAGAGTTCCAGGGCTCGCAGTTCTTC.

The CDR3, as DNA: TGTGCCAGCAGTGAGATGACAGGGGTGGGCAATGAGCAGTTCTTC. Translating gives CASSEMTGVGNEQFF. The V gene is TRBV6-1, the J gene TRBJ2-1, with 8 bases identical to TRBD1. The V and J ends lost 3 bases and 6 bases, in that order; junction bases with no gene match: 7. The germline gives CDR1 MNHNS, CDR2 SASEGT. This CDR3 region has 15 residues.

V gene TRBV21-1 combines with J gene TRBJ2-6. TRBV21-1 represents a pseudogene. The CDR3 is 15 amino acids. The CDR3: CASSKGAAGANVLTF. The CDR3 bases are TGTGCCAGCAGCAAAGGTGCCGCTGGGGCCAACGTCCTGACTTTC.